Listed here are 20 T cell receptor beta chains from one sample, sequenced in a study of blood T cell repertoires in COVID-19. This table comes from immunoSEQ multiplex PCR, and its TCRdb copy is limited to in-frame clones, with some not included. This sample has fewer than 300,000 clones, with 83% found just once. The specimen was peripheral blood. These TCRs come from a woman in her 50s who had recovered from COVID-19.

The CDR3 sequence is CASSYDRANTGELFF. The DNA of the CDR3 is TGTGCCAGCAGTTACGACAGGGCAAACACCGGGGAGCTGTTTTTT. V is TRBV6-5 and J is TRBJ2-2, with 7 bases identical to TRBD1. V lost 2 bases and J lost 2; bases outside the gene matches: 2. The CDR3 contains 15 residues. The V gene's germline CDR1 is MNHEY and CDR2 SVGAGI.

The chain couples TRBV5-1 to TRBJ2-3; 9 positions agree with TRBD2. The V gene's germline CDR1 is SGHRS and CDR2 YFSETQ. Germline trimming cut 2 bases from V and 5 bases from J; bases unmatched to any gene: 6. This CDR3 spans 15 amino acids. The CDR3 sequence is CASSLEAGGGDTQYF. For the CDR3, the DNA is TGCGCCAGCAGCTTAGAAGCGGGGGGTGGAGATACGCAGTATTTT.

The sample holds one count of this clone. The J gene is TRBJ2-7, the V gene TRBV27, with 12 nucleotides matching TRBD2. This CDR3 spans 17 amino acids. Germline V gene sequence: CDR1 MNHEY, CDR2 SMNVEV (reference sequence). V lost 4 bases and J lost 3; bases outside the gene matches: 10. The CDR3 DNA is TGTGCCAGCAGTTCCGGACTAGCGGGGAACCACTTCTACGAGCAGTACTTC. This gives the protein CASSSGLAGNHFYEQYF.

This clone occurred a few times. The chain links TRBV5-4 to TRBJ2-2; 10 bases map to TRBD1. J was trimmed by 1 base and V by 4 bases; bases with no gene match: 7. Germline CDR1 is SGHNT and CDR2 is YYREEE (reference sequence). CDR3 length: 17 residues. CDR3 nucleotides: TGTGCCAGCAGCCTCGGACAGGGGGGCGGGAACACCGGGGAGCTGTTTTTT. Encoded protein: CASSLGQGGGNTGELFF.

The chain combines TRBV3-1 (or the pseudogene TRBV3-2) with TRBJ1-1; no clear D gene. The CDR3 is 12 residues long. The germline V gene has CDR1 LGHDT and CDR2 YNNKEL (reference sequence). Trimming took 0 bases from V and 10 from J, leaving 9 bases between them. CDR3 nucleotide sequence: TGTGCCAGCAGCCAAGAGGATCGGGGAGCTTTCTTT. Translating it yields CASSQEDRGAFF.

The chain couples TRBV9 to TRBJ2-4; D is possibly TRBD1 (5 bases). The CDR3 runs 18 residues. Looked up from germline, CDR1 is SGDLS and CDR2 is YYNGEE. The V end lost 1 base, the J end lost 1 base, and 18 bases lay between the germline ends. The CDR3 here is CASSVSDSEGAAKNIQYF. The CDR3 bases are TGTGCCAGCAGCGTATCCGATTCTGAAGGGGCGGCCAAAAACATTCAGTACTTC.

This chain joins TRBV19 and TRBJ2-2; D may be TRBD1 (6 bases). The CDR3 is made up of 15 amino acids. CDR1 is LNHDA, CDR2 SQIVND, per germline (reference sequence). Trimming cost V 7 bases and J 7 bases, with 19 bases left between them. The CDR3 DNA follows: TGTGCCAGTAAGGTCAGGGGCTACCTAAGCGGGGAGCTGTTTTTT. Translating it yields CASKVRGYLSGELFF. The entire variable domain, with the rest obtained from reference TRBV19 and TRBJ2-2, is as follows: DGGITQSPKYLFRKEGQNVTLSCEQNLNHDAMYWYRQDPGQGLRLIYYSQIVNDFQKGDIAEGYSVSREKKESFPLTVTSAQKNPTAFYLCASKVRGYLSGELFFGEGSRLTVL.

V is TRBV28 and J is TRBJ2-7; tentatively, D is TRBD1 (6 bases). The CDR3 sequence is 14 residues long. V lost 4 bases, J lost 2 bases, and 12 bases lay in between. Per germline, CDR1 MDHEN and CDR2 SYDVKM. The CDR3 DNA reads TGTGCCAGCAGTTCCACAGGGCTCGCCTACGAGCAGTACTTC. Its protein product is CASSSTGLAYEQYF.

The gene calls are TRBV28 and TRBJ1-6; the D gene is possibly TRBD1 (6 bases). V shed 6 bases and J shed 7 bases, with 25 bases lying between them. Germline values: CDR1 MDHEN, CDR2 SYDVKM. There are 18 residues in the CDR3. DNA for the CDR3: TGTGCCAGCAGCTCCCTTAATATCCGACAGGTCGGGAATTCACCCCTCCACTTT. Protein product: CASSSLNIRQVGNSPLHF. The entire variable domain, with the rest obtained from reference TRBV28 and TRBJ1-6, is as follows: DVKVTQSSRYLVKRTGEKVFLECVQDMDHENMFWYRQDPGLGLRLIYFSYDVKMKEKGDIPEGYSVSREKKERFSLILESASTNQTSMYLCASSSLNIRQVGNSPLHFGNGTRLTVT.

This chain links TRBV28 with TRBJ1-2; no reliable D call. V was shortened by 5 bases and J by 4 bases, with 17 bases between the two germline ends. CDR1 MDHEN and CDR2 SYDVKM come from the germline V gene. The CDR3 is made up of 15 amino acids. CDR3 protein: CASSEVEGRSYGYTF. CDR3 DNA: TGTGCCAGCAGTGAGGTAGAGGGCCGAAGCTATGGCTACACCTTC.

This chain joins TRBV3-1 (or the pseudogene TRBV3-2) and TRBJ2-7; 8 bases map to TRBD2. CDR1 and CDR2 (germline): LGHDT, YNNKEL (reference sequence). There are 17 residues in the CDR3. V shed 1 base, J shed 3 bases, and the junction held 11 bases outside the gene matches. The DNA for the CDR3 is TGTGCCAGCAGCCAAGGATCGGGGGGGCCTGGGGACTACGAGCAGTACTTC. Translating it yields CASSQGSGGPGDYEQYF.

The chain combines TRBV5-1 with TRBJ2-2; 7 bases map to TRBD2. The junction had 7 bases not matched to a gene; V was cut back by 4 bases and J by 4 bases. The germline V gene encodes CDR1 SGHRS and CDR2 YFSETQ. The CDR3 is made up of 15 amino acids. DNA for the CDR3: TGCGCCAGCAGCCGGCCGGGACTAATCACCGGGGAGCTGTTTTTT. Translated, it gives CASSRPGLITGELFF.

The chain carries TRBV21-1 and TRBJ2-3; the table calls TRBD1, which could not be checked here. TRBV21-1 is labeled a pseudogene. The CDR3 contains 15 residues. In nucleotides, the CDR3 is TGTGCCACCGAGAGGTGGACAGAGAGCACAGATACGCAGTATTTT. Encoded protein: CATERWTESTDTQYF.

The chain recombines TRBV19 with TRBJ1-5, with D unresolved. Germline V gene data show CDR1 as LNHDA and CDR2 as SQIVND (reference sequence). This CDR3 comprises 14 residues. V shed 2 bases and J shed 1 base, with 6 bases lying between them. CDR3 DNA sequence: TGTGCCAGTAGTATACAGGAAAGCAATCAGCCCCAGCATTTT. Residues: CASSIQESNQPQHF. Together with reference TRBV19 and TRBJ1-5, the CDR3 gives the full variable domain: DGGITQSPKYLFRKEGQNVTLSCEQNLNHDAMYWYRQDPGQGLRLIYYSQIVNDFQKGDIAEGYSVSREKKESFPLTVTSAQKNPTAFYLCASSIQESNQPQHFGDGTRLSIL.

CDR3 protein: CSASLRGYGYTF. CDR3 DNA: TGCAGTGCTAGTTTAAGGGGATATGGCTACACCTTC. This chain connects TRBV20-1 to TRBJ1-2; D possibly corresponds to TRBD1 (5 bases). The CDR3 is 12 residues long. With 3 bases removed from V and 5 bases from J, the gap between germline ends came to 10 bases. Germline V gene lookup returns CDR1 DFQATT and CDR2 SNEGSKA (reference sequence).

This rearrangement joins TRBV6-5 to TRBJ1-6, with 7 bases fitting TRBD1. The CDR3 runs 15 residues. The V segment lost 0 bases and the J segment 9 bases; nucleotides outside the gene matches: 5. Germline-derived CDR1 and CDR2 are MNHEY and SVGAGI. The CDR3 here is CASSYSTGSSSPLHF. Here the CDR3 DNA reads TGTGCCAGCAGTTACTCGACAGGGAGTTCTTCACCCCTCCACTTT.

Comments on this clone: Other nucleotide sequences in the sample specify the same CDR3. CDR3 in amino acids: CASSLGQGAYEQYF. The CDR3 DNA reads as TGTGCCAGCAGCTTGGGTCAGGGGGCGTACGAGCAGTACTTC. The chain joins TRBV5-4 to TRBJ2-7; 8 bases fit TRBD1. The CDR3 contains 14 residues. CDR1 and CDR2 from the germline V gene are SGHNT and YYREEE (reference sequence). After removal of 0 bases from V and 4 bases from J, the junction contained 3 bases not matched to a gene.

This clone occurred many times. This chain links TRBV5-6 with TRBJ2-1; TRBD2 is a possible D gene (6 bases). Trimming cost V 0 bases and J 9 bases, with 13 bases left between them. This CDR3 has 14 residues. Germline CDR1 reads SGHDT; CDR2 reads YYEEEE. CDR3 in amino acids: CASSLGLDSSEQFF. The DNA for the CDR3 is TGTGCCAGCAGCTTGGGACTAGATAGTAGTGAGCAGTTCTTC.

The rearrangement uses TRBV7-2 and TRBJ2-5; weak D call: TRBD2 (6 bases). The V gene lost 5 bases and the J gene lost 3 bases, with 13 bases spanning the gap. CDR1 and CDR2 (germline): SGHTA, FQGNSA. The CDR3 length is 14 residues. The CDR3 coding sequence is TGTGCCAGCAGCCGCGCGGGGTCTGAAGAGACCCAGTACTTC. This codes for CASSRAGSEETQYF.

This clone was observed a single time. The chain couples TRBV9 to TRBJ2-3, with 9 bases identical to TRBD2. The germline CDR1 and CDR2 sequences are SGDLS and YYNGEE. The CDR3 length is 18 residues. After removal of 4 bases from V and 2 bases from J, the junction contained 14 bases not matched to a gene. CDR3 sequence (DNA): TGTGCCAGCAGCAAATCTTTGGGGCTAGCGGGGACCACAGATACGCAGTATTTT. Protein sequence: CASSKSLGLAGTTDTQYF.